This section outlines one T cell receptor beta chain sequence together with its context. What it recognizes is unknown. This entry is derived from a study of a mutant IDH1 vaccine in newly diagnosed glioma. Indicated time point: week 47, end of study. The vaccine gave 300 ug of a 20-mer mutant IDH1 peptide subcutaneously per dose. Libraries were prepared by immunoSEQ multiplex PCR; TCRdb keeps only in-frame clonotypes and omits some of them. This table holds fewer than 85,000 clones, roughly four fifths found once. The origin of this receptor is a man between 40 and 49 years old with glioma. The sample was PBMCs, taken from a glioma patient whose treatment included an IDH1 peptide vaccine.

CDR3 sequence: CASSLGATGANYGYTF. CDR3 sequence (DNA): TGTGCCAGCAGCTTAGGGGCGACTGGAGCTAACTATGGCTACACCTTC. This chain uses TRBV7-8 with TRBJ1-2; D unresolved. The ends were cut back, 1 base at V and 0 bases at J, with 12 bases in the middle. The CDR3 is 16 residues long. The germline V gene encodes CDR1 SGHVS and CDR2 FQNEAQ.